The next 9 T cell receptor beta chains were all read from a single sample in a study of T cell changes during pregnancy in multiple sclerosis. Repertoires were generated with immunoSEQ multiplex PCR, while TCRdb's copy carries only in-frame clones and drops some. The table has 18,000 or so clones, 85% to 90% seen once. The specimen comprised CD8+ T cells from peripheral blood mononuclear cells, sampled in the third trimester of pregnancy. These receptors were collected from a female donor in good health, enrolled as a control in a pregnancy study.

In its sample, this clone ranks as medium-sized. The chain has TRBV29-1 and TRBJ1-1, with a weak D call TRBD1 (6 bases). From germline, CDR1 is SQVTM and CDR2 ANQGSEA. The CDR3 loop spans 13 amino acids. Trimming shortened V by 7 bases and J by 0 bases, and 12 bases separated the two germline ends. CDR3 protein: CSGGQSMNTEAFF. CDR3 bases: TGCAGCGGAGGACAGAGTATGAACACTGAAGCTTTCTTT.

To note about this clone: One junction end disagrees with the germline gene, perhaps due to a read error. The genes are TRBV11-2 and TRBJ2-3; 8 nucleotides align to TRBD2. This CDR3 comprises 10 residues. CDR1 is SGHAT and CDR2 is FQNNGV in the germline V gene. As DNA, the CDR3 is TGTGCCAGCTCCGGGAGGGGGTCCCATTTT. This gives the protein CASSGRGSHF.

The rearrangement links TRBV30 to TRBJ1-1; D is undetermined. V lost 5 bases, J lost 3 bases, and 10 bases lay in between. The CDR3 has 12 amino acids. Germline V CDR1 and CDR2: GTSNPN, SVGIG (reference sequence). Here the CDR3 reads CAWGPHYTEAFF. Written as DNA, the CDR3 is TGTGCCTGGGGTCCCCACTACACTGAAGCTTTCTTT.

The chain carries TRBV5-5 and TRBJ2-7, with D possibly TRBD1 on 5 matching bases. This CDR3 is 15 amino acids long. Germline CDR1 reads SGHKS; CDR2 reads YYEKEE (reference sequence). V lost 1 base to trimming and J lost 2 bases, with 13 bases between them. CDR3 amino acids: CASSLNWGSPYEQYF. CDR3 nucleotide sequence: TGTGCCAGCAGCTTGAATTGGGGCAGCCCCTACGAGCAGTACTTC.

J is TRBJ1-1 and V is TRBV4-3; tentative D call: TRBD1 (5 bases). This CDR3 has 14 amino acids. Germline V gene lookup returns CDR1 LGHNA and CDR2 YSLEER. V was cut by 0 bases and J by 10 bases, with 15 bases left in between. CDR3 residues: CASSQDRDSFLAFF. For the CDR3, the DNA is TGCGCCAGCAGCCAAGACCGTGACAGCTTTTTAGCTTTCTTT.

This clone is termed large. V usage is TRBV25-1 and J usage is TRBJ1-6, with 7 positions matching TRBD1. The trim removed 4 bases at V and 5 bases at J, leaving 2 bases unmatched. Germline V gene sequence: CDR1 MGHDK, CDR2 SYGVNS. The CDR3 is 14 residues long. In nucleotides, the CDR3 is TGTGCCAGCAGTGGAGACAGGGATAATTCACCCCTCCACTTT. The encoded protein is CASSGDRDNSPLHF.

The rearrangement links TRBV29-1 to TRBJ1-4; 8 bases line up with TRBD1. J gave up 0 bases and V 7 bases, and 10 bases lay outside the gene matches. Germline loops: CDR1 SQVTM, CDR2 ANQGSEA. This CDR3 has 16 residues. CDR3 sequence (DNA): TGCAGCGCGAACTTACCGGACAGGGCAACTAATGAAAAACTGTTTTTT. Translated, it gives CSANLPDRATNEKLFF.

CDR3 nucleotides: TGTGCCAGCAGTTCCCTCCCAGGGGGCACTGAAGCTTTCTTT. Its protein product is CASSSLPGGTEAFF. The chain joins TRBV28 to TRBJ1-1; 7 bases line up with TRBD1. With V trimmed by 4 bases and J by 4 bases, 6 bases remained unmatched. The CDR3 loop spans 14 amino acids. Germline CDR1 MDHEN, CDR2 SYDVKM.

The chain carries TRBV19 and TRBJ1-1; tentative D call: TRBD1 (6 bases). The CDR3 extends over 16 amino acids. Between the trimmed V and J ends, which lost 5 bases and 3 bases, there was a span of 19 bases. Germline V gene sequence: CDR1 LNHDA, CDR2 SQIVND (reference sequence). The DNA for the CDR3 is TGTGCCAGTAGTCAGGGGAGAGGCCGAGCGGACACTGAAGCTTTCTTT. Its translation is CASSQGRGRADTEAFF.